Listed below are T cell receptor beta chains from one sample, sequenced in a study of T cell changes during pregnancy in multiple sclerosis. Sequenced by immunoSEQ multiplex PCR; TCRdb stores in-frame clones only, minus some. Of around 80,000 clones detected, roughly 94% appear once; the ten largest clones hold around 0.91%. Source: peripheral blood, taken in the second trimester of pregnancy. The receptors were gathered from a female donor in good health, enrolled as a control in a pregnancy study. CDR3s include the opening cysteine and the closing phenylalanine or tryptophan. Fields, in order: D gene, V gene, J gene, CDR3 DNA, CDR3 protein. A D gene is named only where the DNA matches it firmly.

d_gene: -; v_gene: TRBV15; j_gene: TRBJ1-5; CDR3nt: TGTGCCACCAGCAGAGACAGGGAAATGACCAATCAGCCCCAGCATTTT; CDR3aa: CATSRDREMTNQPQHF
d_gene: TRBD2; v_gene: TRBV5-4; j_gene: TRBJ2-5; CDR3nt: TGTGCCAGCAGCCAGGGTAGCGGGAGTCAAGAGACCCAGTACTTC; CDR3aa: CASSQGSGSQETQYF
d_gene: TRBD2; v_gene: TRBV11-2; j_gene: TRBJ2-7; CDR3nt: TGTGCCAGCAGGCAACCTAAGGCCTCCGGGGGGAAATACGAGCAGTACTTC; CDR3aa: CASRQPKASGGKYEQYF
d_gene: -; v_gene: TRBV6-5; j_gene: TRBJ2-5; CDR3nt: TGTGCCAGCAGCGCGACAGGCCGAGAGACCCAGTACTTC; CDR3aa: CASSATGRETQYF
d_gene: TRBD1; v_gene: TRBV29-1; j_gene: TRBJ2-2; CDR3nt: TGCAGCACCGGCGAGACAGGGGGAACCGGGGAGCTGTTTTTT; CDR3aa: CSTGETGGTGELFF
d_gene: -; v_gene: TRBV19; j_gene: TRBJ2-7; CDR3nt: TGTGCCAGTAGTGTAGGGCCACACTACGAGCAGTACTTC; CDR3aa: CASSVGPHYEQYF
d_gene: -; v_gene: TRBV18; j_gene: TRBJ2-1; CDR3nt: TGTGCCAGCTCACCGGCTAGCGACTACAATGAGCAGTTCTTC; CDR3aa: CASSPASDYNEQFF
d_gene: TRBD1; v_gene: TRBV7-2; j_gene: TRBJ1-1; CDR3nt: TGTGCCAGCAGCCGGGACAGGGTGCGGTACATGAACACTGAAGCTTTCTTT; CDR3aa: CASSRDRVRYMNTEAFF
d_gene: -; v_gene: TRBV5-4; j_gene: TRBJ2-6; CDR3nt: TGTGCCAGCAGCTTGCCAGGGGAGAGCTCTGGGGCCAACGTCCTGACTTTC; CDR3aa: CASSLPGESSGANVLTF
d_gene: TRBD1; v_gene: TRBV28; j_gene: TRBJ2-6; CDR3nt: TGTGCCAGCAGCTATGACGACGAGACGGTAGGGGGCAGGTCTGGGGCCAACGTCCTGACTTTC; CDR3aa: CASSYDDETVGGRSGANVLTF
d_gene: TRBD2; v_gene: TRBV5-1; j_gene: TRBJ2-3; CDR3nt: TGCGCCAGCAGCTATCTAGCGGGAGTTACAGATACGCAGTATTTT; CDR3aa: CASSYLAGVTDTQYF
d_gene: -; v_gene: TRBV28; j_gene: TRBJ1-3; CDR3nt: TGTGCCAGCAGTTCACCGACTGAAAGCTCTGGAAACACCATATATTTT; CDR3aa: CASSSPTESSGNTIYF
d_gene: -; v_gene: TRBV30; j_gene: TRBJ2-5; CDR3nt: TGTGCCTGGAGTTGGGGCGAAGAGACCCAGTACTTC; CDR3aa: CAWSWGEETQYF
d_gene: -; v_gene: TRBV29-1; j_gene: TRBJ1-1; CDR3nt: TGCAGCGTTCCCCACGGGGGCACTGAAGCTTTCTTT; CDR3aa: CSVPHGGTEAFF